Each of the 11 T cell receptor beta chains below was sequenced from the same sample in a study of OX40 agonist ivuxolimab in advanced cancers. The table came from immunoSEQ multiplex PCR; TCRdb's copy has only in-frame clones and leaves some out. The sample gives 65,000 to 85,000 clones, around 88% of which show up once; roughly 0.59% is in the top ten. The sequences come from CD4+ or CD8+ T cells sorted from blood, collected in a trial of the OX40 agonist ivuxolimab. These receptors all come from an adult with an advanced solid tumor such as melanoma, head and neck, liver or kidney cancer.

The CDR3 DNA reads as TGCGCCAGCAGCTTGAAGAGGGGAAACACTGAAGCTTTCTTT. Protein: CASSLKRGNTEAFF. The chain joins TRBV5-1 to TRBJ1-1; a possible D gene is TRBD1 (5 bases). The CDR3 sequence is 14 residues long. The ends were cut back, 1 base at V and 2 bases at J, with 9 bases in the middle. Looked up from germline, CDR1 is SGHRS and CDR2 is YFSETQ. Full variable domain (outside the CDR3, taken from reference TRBV5-1 and TRBJ1-1): KAGVTQTPRYLIKTRGQQVTLSCSPISGHRSVSWYQQTPGQGLQFLFEYFSETQRNKGNFPGRFSGRQFSNSRSEMNVSTLELGDSALYLCASSLKRGNTEAFFGQGTRLTVV.

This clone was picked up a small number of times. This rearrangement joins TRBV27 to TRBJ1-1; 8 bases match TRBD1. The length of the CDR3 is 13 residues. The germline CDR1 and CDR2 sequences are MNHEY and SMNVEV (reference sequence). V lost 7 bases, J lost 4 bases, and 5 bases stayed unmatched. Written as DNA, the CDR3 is TGTGCCAGCACCCAACAGGGGGGCACTGAAGCTTTCTTT. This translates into CASTQQGGTEAFF.

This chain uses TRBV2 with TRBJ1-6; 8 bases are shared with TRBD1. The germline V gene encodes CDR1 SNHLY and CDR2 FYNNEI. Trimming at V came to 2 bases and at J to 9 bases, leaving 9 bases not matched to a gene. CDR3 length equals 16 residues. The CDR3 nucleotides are TGTGCCAGCAGTGAACACGGACAGGGCTTGGGTTCACCCCTCCACTTT. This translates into CASSEHGQGLGSPLHF.

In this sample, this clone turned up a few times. For the CDR3, the DNA is TGTGCCAGCAGAACCCGCAGTGGAGGGGGCACAGATACGCAGTATTTT. Translation gives CASRTRSGGGTDTQYF. The rearrangement uses TRBV6-6 and TRBJ2-3; D may be TRBD2 (6 bases). From germline, CDR1 is MNHNY and CDR2 SVGAGI (reference sequence). The CDR3 is made up of 16 amino acids. The V end was cut by 6 bases, the J end by 1 base, with 17 bases between.

DNA of the CDR3: TGTGCCAGCAGCGTAGGGACAGGGGAGTCCACAGATACGCAGTATTTT. Translated, it gives CASSVGTGESTDTQYF. The rearrangement joins TRBV11-3 to TRBJ2-3; 10 bases fit TRBD1. The CDR3 is 16 residues long. V shed 5 bases and J 2 bases; nucleotides not matched to a gene: 7. The germline V gene has CDR1 SGHNT and CDR2 YENEEA.

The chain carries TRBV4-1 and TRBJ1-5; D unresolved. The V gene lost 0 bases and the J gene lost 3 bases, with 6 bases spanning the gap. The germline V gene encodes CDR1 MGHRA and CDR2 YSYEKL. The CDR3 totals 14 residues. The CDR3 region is CASSQEHNNQPQHF. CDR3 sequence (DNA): TGCGCCAGCAGCCAAGAACACAACAATCAGCCCCAGCATTTT.

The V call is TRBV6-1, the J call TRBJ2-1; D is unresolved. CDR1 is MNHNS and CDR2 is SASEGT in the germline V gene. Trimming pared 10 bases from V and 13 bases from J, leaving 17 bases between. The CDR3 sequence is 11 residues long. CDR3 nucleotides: TGTGCCACCTCAATAAACCAATATCAGTTCTTC. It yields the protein CATSINQYQFF.

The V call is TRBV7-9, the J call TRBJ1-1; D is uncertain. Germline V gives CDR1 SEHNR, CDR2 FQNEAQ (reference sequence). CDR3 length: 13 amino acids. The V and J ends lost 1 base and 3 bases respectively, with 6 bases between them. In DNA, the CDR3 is TGTGCCAGCAGCTTAGTACCGTACACTGAAGCTTTCTTT. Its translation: CASSLVPYTEAFF.

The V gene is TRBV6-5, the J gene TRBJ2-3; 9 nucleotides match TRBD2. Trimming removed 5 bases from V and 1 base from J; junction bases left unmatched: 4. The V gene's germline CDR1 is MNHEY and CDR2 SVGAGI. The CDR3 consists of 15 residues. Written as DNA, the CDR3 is TGTGCCAGCAGTACGCGGACTAGCGGCACAGATACGCAGTATTTT. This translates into CASSTRTSGTDTQYF.

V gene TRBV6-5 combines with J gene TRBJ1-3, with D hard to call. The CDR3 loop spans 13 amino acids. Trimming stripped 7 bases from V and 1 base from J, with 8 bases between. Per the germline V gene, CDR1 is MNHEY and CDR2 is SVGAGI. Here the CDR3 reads CASTWSSGNTIYF. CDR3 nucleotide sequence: TGTGCCAGCACCTGGAGTTCTGGAAACACCATATATTTT.

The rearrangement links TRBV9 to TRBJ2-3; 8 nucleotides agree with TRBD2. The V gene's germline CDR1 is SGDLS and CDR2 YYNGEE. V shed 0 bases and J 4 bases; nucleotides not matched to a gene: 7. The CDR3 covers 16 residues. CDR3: CASSVGGSGVADTQYF. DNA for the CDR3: TGTGCCAGCAGCGTAGGTGGTAGCGGGGTAGCAGATACGCAGTATTTT.